What follows are 10 T cell receptor beta chains derived from one specimen sequenced in a study of shared clonotypes between healthy human individuals. Sequenced by immunoSEQ multiplex PCR; TCRdb stores in-frame clones only, minus some. Of roughly 1.5 million clones in the sample, around 98% were seen once. The sequenced sample was naive CD4+ T cells sorted from blood. Described subset: CD45RA+ positively selected. These receptor sequences come from a man in his thirties or forties in good health.

The chain is built from TRBV2 and TRBJ2-6; TRBD1 agrees at 7 bases. J was trimmed by 2 bases and V by 8 bases; bases with no gene match: 3. CDR1 and CDR2 from the germline V gene are SNHLY and FYNNEI. The CDR3 totals 14 residues. This CDR3 is CASLQGAGANVLTF. The CDR3 DNA is TGTGCCAGCTTGCAGGGGGCTGGGGCCAACGTCCTGACTTTC.

This clone was found a few times. The rearrangement links TRBV2 to TRBJ2-5, with D possibly being TRBD1 (5 bases). The CDR3 loop spans 14 amino acids. The germline V gene has CDR1 SNHLY and CDR2 FYNNEI. The V and J ends lost 2 bases and 7 bases respectively, with 14 bases between them. The CDR3 reads CASSESSQGLTQYF. The CDR3 region has the DNA TGTGCCAGCAGTGAAAGCAGTCAGGGATTGACCCAGTACTTC.

The rearrangement links TRBV7-3 to TRBJ1-2; D may be TRBD1 (6 bases). The germline V gene has CDR1 SGHTA and CDR2 FQGTGA. The CDR3 consists of 13 residues. V was clipped by 11 bases and J by 5 bases, with 18 bases between them. CDR3 sequence reads: CAGGREGNYGYTF. The DNA of the CDR3 is TGTGCCGGGGGCAGGGAGGGAAATTATGGCTACACCTTC.

J is TRBJ2-1 and V is TRBV11-2; D is ambiguous. Germline lookup yields CDR1 SGHAT and CDR2 FQNNGV. This CDR3 has 16 residues. Trimming stripped 1 base from V and 5 bases from J, with 15 bases between. CDR3 DNA: TGTGCCAGCAGCTTAGTACTTGGCATACCCAACAATGAGCAGTTCTTC. As protein: CASSLVLGIPNNEQFF.

The chain couples TRBV2 to TRBJ2-5, with TRBD2 matching over 7 bases. There are 15 residues in the CDR3. Germline-derived CDR1 and CDR2 are SNHLY and FYNNEI. J gave up 6 bases and V 4 bases, and 11 bases lay outside the gene matches. The CDR3 reads CASSVMRENFQTQYF. The CDR3 nucleotides are TGTGCCAGCAGTGTAATGCGGGAGAATTTTCAGACCCAGTACTTC.

V usage is TRBV15 and J usage is TRBJ2-7, with TRBD2 as a possible D gene (6 bases). Germline values: CDR1 LNHNV, CDR2 YYDKDF (reference sequence). With 2 bases removed from V and 0 bases from J, the gap between germline ends came to 14 bases. The length of the CDR3 is 16 residues. DNA of the CDR3: TGTGCCACCAGCAGATTCGGCGGGATGGGCTCCTACGAGCAGTACTTC. Its translation is CATSRFGGMGSYEQYF.

The J gene is TRBJ2-7, the V gene TRBV11-2; D remains unclear. The germline V gene has CDR1 SGHAT and CDR2 FQNNGV. The CDR3 is 14 residues long. The V gene lost 1 base and the J gene lost 2 bases, with 9 bases spanning the gap. As DNA, the CDR3 is TGTGCCAGCAGCTTAGTTACAAGAACCTACGAGCAGTACTTC. This translates into CASSLVTRTYEQYF.

V usage is TRBV11-2 and J usage is TRBJ2-7; no definite D call. CDR3 length: 16 residues. The germline V and J ends were trimmed by 5 bases and 1 base, with 18 bases remaining between them. The germline gives CDR1 SGHAT, CDR2 FQNNGV. The CDR3 DNA sequence: TGTGCCAGCAGCCCCTCGAGGCCACGAGTTTCCTACGAGCAGTACTTC. Its translation is CASSPSRPRVSYEQYF.

For the CDR3, the DNA is TGTGCCAGCAGCCCTTTCCGGGGGACAGCCCTCTCCTACGAGCAGTACTTC. Its translation is CASSPFRGTALSYEQYF. J is TRBJ2-7 and V is TRBV28, with a possible D match to TRBD1 (7 bases). Trimming took 6 bases from V and 0 from J, leaving 21 bases between them. The CDR3 sequence is 17 residues long. Germline V lookup: CDR1 MDHEN, CDR2 SYDVKM.

V is TRBV5-1 and J is TRBJ2-1; TRBD1 agrees at 11 bases. Trimming at V came to 4 bases and at J to 3 bases, leaving 15 bases not matched to a gene. The CDR3 is 19 residues long. Germline assignment: CDR1 SGHRS and CDR2 YFSETQ. In DNA form, the CDR3 reads TGCGCCAGCAGCCCGGGACAGGGGGTACGGGAGAGATTCTACAATGAGCAGTTCTTC. It codes for CASSPGQGVRERFYNEQFF.